The rows below give T cell receptor beta chains drawn from one sample of a study of blood T cell repertoires in COVID-19. Clones were sequenced by immunoSEQ multiplex PCR, and TCRdb holds only the in-frame ones, with some missing. The repertoire holds 150,000 to 200,000 clones, with 70% to 85% as singletons. The specimen was PBMCs or T cells enriched from blood (not recorded which). The receptor source for this set is a woman aged 55-69 years with acute COVID-19. CDR3s include the opening cysteine and the closing phenylalanine or tryptophan. Each record gives: V gene, J gene, D gene, clone size, CDR3 protein, CDR3 DNA. The D gene is left open where the match is weak. Size is stated for part of the rows, as once, few or many counts, or as a class when the clone is expanded.

TRBV9,TRBJ1-1,.,.,CASSVGGSMNAEAFF,TGTGCCAGCAGCGTAGGCGGCAGCATGAACGCTGAAGCTTTCTTT
TRBV6-5,TRBJ1-2,TRBD1,few,CASSYSVQGYYGYTF,TGTGCCAGCAGTTACTCGGTACAGGGGTACTATGGCTACACCTTC
TRBV5-1,TRBJ2-1,TRBD1,few,CASSWGGQGSYNEQFF,TGCGCCAGCAGCTGGGGGGGACAGGGCTCCTACAATGAGCAGTTCTTC
TRBV4-2,TRBJ2-1,.,.,CASSQDRDSYNEQFF,TGTGCCAGCAGCCAAGATCGGGACTCTTACAATGAGCAGTTCTTC
TRBV6-5,TRBJ1-6,TRBD1,.,CASRGQGDSPLHF,TGTGCCAGCCGGGGACAGGGGGATTCACCCCTCCACTTT
TRBV4-3,TRBJ2-2,TRBD1,.,CASRGQHSFRNTGELFF,TGCGCCAGCAGGGGACAGCACTCCTTCAGGAACACCGGGGAGCTGTTTTTT
TRBV13,TRBJ1-2,.,.,CASSTRQGTFGYTF,TGTGCCAGCAGCACGCGGCAGGGCACGTTCGGCTACACCTTC
TRBV4-3,TRBJ1-6,.,.,CASSLETAPSSYNSPLHF,TGCGCCAGCAGCCTTGAGACTGCCCCGAGCTCCTATAATTCACCCCTCCACTTT
TRBV12-3/TRBV12-4,TRBJ1-5,TRBD1,.,CATRGQGDQPQHF,TGTGCCACCCGTGGACAGGGTGATCAGCCCCAGCATTTT
TRBV3-1/TRBV3-2,TRBJ2-2,TRBD2,.,CASVGLSTGELFF,TGTGCCAGCGTGGGACTATCGACCGGGGAGCTGTTTTTT
TRBV7-2,TRBJ2-7,TRBD2,.,CASSPGTSGLYEQYF,TGTGCCAGCAGTCCAGGGACTAGCGGCCTATACGAGCAGTACTTC
TRBV9,TRBJ2-2,TRBD2,.,CASSVGLARTGELFF,TGTGCCAGCAGCGTAGGACTAGCGAGGACCGGGGAGCTGTTTTTT